This T cell receptor beta chain was sequenced during a study of beta chain features in type 1 diabetes. Germline V gene data show CDR1 as LNHDA and CDR2 as SQIVND (reference sequence). This CDR3 spans 14 amino acids. V lost 2 bases and J lost 8; bases outside the gene matches: 5. As every portion of the isolated RNA was reverse transcribed, the sequencing read expressed TCRB transcripts. TCRdb's copy holds only in-frame clones and misses some; the assay was immunoSEQ multiplex PCR. The table shows about 360,000 clones, with roughly 12% occurring only once. This sequence joins TRBV19 and TRBJ2-1, with TRBD2 matching 8 bases. This clonotype was obtained from a man aged 18-30 years in good health. What was sequenced was naive CD4+ T cells from blood. This CDR3 reads CASSILAGRDEQFF. The CDR3, as DNA: TGTGCCAGTAGTATATTAGCGGGGAGGGATGAGCAGTTCTTC.